The present T cell receptor (beta chain) was sequenced within a study of blood T cells in healthy people across ages. About the study: The template switching approach captured approximately one barcoded beta molecule for every two T cells.

Findings and limits, study-wide: Researchers judged that diversity estimates from one million T cells fell short of true values.

A second PCR, run for 7 to 11 cycles, used a sample-barcoded 5' primer plus a J-beta primer mix. Each sample yielded at least 2.5 million CDR3-containing paired-end reads. In TCRdb, the 5' RACE reads were re-called with MiXCR into one record per CDR3 protein. Of more than 650,000 distinct CDR3 sequences listed, about a fifth are singletons. The table lists this clonotype with a few counts. No antigen is known for it. Sample: blood. The receptor was derived from a man aged 70-80 years in good health.

CDR3 DNA: TGTGCCAGCCGCTATGCGGGCATCAATGAGCAGTTCTTC. It is translated as CASRYAGINEQFF. The chain has TRBV2 and TRBJ2-1, with D tentatively TRBD2 (5 bases). Germline assignment: CDR1 SNHLY and CDR2 FYNNEI. The V gene lost 8 bases and the J gene lost 6 bases, with 14 bases spanning the gap. The CDR3 sequence is 13 residues long.